This T cell receptor (beta chain) was recovered during a study of human T cells and chemical hapten exposure. As for the study in general: The variation in per-sample TCR yields arose mainly from small differences in pooled library volumes.

Trimming pared 1 base from V and 5 bases from J, leaving 14 bases between. This CDR3 comprises 15 residues. CDR1 SEHNR and CDR2 FQNEAQ come from the germline V gene (reference sequence). It was from unfractionated whole blood that total RNA was extracted. In its sample, this clonotype was seen a few times. Each cDNA molecule in the library carried unique molecular identifiers. Per the original data handling: Sequenced samples showed a median of around 93,000 TCRs each, with counts running from around 20,000 to 690,000. TCRdb re-called the 5' RACE reads with MiXCR, one entry per CDR3 protein. These V and J calls are TCRdb output, not the study's own analysis. The table has fewer than 150,000 distinct CDR3 sequences, around 20% seen once.

This sequence joins TRBV7-9 and TRBJ2-5, with D perhaps TRBD1 (5 bases). This sequence was found in a human donor in good health. The CDR3: CASSLGAGHPETQYF. CDR3 DNA sequence: TGTGCCAGCAGCTTAGGTGCAGGGCATCCGGAGACCCAGTACTTC.